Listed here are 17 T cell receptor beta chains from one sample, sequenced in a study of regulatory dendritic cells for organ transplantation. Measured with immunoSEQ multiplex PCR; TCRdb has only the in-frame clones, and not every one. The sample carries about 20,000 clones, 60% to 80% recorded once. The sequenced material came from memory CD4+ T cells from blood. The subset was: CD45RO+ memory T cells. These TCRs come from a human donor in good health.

The CDR3 region is CASSFGQGVGQPQHF. CDR3 sequence (DNA): TGTGCCAGCAGCTTCGGACAGGGGGTTGGTCAGCCCCAGCATTTT. This sequence joins TRBV5-6 and TRBJ1-5; 10 nucleotides agree with TRBD1. V trimming: 2 bases; J trimming: 6 bases; junction bases outside the gene matches: 5. Germline lookup yields CDR1 SGHDT and CDR2 YYEEEE. The CDR3 has 15 residues. The entire variable domain, with the rest obtained from reference TRBV5-6 and TRBJ1-5, is as follows: DAGVTQSPTHLIKTRGQQVTLRCSPKSGHDTVSWYQQALGQGPQFIFQYYEEEERQRGNFPDRFSGHQFPNYSSELNVNALLLGDSALYLCASSFGQGVGQPQHFGDGTRLSIL.

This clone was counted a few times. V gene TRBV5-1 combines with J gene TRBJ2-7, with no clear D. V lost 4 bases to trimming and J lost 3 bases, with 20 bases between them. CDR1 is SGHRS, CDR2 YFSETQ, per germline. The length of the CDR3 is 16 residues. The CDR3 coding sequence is TGCGCCAGCAGCCCTAACACGGATGCGGTCCTCTACGAGCAGTACTTC. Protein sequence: CASSPNTDAVLYEQYF.

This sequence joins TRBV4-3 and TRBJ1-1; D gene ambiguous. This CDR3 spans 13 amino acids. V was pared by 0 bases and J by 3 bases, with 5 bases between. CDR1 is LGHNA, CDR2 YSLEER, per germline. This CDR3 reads CASSQDPDTEAFF. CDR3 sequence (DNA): TGCGCCAGCAGCCAAGACCCAGACACTGAAGCTTTCTTT.

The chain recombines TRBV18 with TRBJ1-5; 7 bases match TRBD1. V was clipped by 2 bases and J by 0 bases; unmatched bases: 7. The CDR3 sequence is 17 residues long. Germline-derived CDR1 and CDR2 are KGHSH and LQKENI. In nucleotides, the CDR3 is TGTGCCAGCTCACCAACGGACAGGTCCTATAGCAATCAGCCCCAGCATTTT. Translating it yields CASSPTDRSYSNQPQHF.

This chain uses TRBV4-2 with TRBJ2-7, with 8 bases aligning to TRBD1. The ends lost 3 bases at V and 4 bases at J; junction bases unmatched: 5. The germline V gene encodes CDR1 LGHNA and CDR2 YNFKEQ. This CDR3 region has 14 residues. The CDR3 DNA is TGTGCCAGCAGCCAGGCAGGGGGCGAATACGAGCAGTACTTC. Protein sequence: CASSQAGGEYEQYF.

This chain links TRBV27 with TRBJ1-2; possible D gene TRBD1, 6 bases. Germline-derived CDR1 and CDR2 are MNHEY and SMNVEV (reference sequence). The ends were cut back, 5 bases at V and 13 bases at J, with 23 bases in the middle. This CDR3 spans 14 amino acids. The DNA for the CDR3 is TGTGCCAGCAGTGCCGACAGGTATTCCTCCACTAGCACCTTC. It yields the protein CASSADRYSSTSTF.

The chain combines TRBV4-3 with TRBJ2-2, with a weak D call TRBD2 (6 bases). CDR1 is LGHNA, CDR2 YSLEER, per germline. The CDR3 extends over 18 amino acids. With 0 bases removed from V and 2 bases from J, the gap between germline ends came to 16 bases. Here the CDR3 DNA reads TGCGCCAGCAGCCAAGAGGCGGGGAGAGAACCAAACACCGGGGAGCTGTTTTTT. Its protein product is CASSQEAGREPNTGELFF.

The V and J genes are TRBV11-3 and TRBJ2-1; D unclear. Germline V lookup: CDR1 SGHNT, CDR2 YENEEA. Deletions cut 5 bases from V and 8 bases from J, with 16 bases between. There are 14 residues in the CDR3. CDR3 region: CASSPSPSNHEQFF. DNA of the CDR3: TGTGCCAGCAGCCCCTCCCCAAGCAACCATGAGCAGTTCTTC.

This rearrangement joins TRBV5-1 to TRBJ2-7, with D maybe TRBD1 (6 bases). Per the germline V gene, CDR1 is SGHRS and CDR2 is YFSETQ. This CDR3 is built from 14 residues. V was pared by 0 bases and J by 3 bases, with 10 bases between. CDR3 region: CASSLDRVGYEQYF. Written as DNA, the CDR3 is TGCGCCAGCAGCTTGGACAGGGTGGGCTACGAGCAGTACTTC.

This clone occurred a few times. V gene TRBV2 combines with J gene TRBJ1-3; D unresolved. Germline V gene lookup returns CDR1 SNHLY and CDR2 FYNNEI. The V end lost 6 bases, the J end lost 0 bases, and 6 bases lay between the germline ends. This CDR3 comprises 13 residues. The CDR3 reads CASSPSSGNTIYF. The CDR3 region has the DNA TGTGCCAGCAGCCCGAGCTCTGGAAACACCATATATTTT.

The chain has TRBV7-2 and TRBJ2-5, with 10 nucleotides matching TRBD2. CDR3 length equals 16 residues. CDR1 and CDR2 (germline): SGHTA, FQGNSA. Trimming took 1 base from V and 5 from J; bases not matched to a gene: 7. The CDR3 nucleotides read TGTGCCAGCAGCTTAGGAGCGGGGGGGCTCCTCGAGACCCAGTACTTC. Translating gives CASSLGAGGLLETQYF.

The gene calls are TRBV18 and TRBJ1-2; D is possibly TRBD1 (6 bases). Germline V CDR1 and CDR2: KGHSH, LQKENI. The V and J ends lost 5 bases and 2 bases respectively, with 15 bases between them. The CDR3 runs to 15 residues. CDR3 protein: CASSNNRDGNYGYTF. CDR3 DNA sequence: TGTGCCAGCTCAAATAACAGGGACGGGAACTATGGCTACACCTTC. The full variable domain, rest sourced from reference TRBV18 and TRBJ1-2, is NAGVMQNPRHLVRRRGQEARLRCSPMKGHSHVYWYRQLPEEGLKFMVYLQKENIIDESGMPKERFSAEFPKEGPSILRIQQVVRGDSAAYFCASSNNRDGNYGYTFGSGTRLTVV.

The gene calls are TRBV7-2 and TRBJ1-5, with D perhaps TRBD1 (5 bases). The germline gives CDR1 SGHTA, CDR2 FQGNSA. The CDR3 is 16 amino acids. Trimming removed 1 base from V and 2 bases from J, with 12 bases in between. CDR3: CASSLVLQGGNQPQHF. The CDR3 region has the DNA TGTGCCAGCAGCTTAGTGCTGCAGGGCGGCAATCAGCCCCAGCATTTT.

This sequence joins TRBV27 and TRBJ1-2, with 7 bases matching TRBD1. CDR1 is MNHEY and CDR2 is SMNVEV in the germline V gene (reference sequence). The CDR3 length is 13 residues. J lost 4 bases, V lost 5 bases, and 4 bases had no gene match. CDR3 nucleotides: TGTGCCAGCAGTCCGGGACAGACCTATGGCTACACCTTC. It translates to CASSPGQTYGYTF.

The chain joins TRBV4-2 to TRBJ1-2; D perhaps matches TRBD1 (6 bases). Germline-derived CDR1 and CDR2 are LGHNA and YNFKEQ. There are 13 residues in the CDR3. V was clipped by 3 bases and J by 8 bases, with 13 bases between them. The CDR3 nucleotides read TGTGCCAGCAGCCAGGGACGGCAGGGGGGCTACACCTTC. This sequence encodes CASSQGRQGGYTF.

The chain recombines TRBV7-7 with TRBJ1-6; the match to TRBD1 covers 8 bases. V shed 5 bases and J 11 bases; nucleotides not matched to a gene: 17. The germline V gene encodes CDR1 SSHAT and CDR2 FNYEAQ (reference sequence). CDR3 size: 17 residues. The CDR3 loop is CASSRGVARGRLAPLHF. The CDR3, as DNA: TGTGCCAGCAGCCGGGGGGTGGCCAGGGGGCGCTTGGCACCCCTCCACTTT.

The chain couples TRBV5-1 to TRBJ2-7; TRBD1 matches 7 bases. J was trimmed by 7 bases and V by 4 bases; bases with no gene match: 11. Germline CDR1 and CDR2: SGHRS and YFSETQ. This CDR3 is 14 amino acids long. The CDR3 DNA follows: TGCGCCAGCAGCGCCGGGACAGCGGTCTGGGAGCAGTACTTC. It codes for CASSAGTAVWEQYF.